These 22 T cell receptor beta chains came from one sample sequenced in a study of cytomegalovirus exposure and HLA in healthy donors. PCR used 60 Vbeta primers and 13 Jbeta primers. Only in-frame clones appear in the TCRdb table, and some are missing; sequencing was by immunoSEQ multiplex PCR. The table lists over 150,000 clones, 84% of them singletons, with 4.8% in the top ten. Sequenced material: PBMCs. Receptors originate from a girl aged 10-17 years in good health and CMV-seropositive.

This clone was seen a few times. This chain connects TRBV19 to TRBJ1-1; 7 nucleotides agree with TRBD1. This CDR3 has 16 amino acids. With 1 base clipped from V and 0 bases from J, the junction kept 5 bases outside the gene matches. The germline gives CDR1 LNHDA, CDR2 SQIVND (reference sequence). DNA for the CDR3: TGTGCCAGTAGTATAGGTGGCAGGGGGTTGAACACTGAAGCTTTCTTT. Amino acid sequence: CASSIGGRGLNTEAFF. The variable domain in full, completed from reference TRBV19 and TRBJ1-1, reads DGGITQSPKYLFRKEGQNVTLSCEQNLNHDAMYWYRQDPGQGLRLIYYSQIVNDFQKGDIAEGYSVSREKKESFPLTVTSAQKNPTAFYLCASSIGGRGLNTEAFFGQGTRLTVV.

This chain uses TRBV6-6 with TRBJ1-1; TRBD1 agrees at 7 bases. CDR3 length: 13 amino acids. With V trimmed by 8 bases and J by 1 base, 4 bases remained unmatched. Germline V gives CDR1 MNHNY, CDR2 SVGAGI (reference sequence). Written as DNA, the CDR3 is TGTGCCAGCCGGCAGGGGGGGAACACTGAAGCTTTCTTT. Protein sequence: CASRQGGNTEAFF.

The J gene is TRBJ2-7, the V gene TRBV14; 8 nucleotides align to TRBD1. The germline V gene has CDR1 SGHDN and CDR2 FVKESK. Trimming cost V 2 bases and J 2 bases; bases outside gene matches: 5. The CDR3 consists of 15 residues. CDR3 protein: CASSQTGQGAYEQYF. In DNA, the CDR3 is TGTGCCAGCAGCCAAACTGGACAGGGAGCCTACGAGCAGTACTTC. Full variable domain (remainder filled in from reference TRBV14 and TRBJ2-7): EAGVTQFPSHSVIEKGQTVTLRCDPISGHDNLYWYRRVMGKEIKFLLHFVKESKQDESGMPNNRFLAERTGGTYSTLKVQPAELEDSGVYFCASSQTGQGAYEQYFGPGTRLTVT.

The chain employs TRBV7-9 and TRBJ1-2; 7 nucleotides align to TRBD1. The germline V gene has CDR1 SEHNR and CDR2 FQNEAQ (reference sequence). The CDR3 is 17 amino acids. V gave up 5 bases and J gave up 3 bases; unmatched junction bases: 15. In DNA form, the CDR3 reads TGTGCCAGCAGCCCTAAGTGGGACGGGACAGCCGACTATGGCTACACCTTC. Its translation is CASSPKWDGTADYGYTF.

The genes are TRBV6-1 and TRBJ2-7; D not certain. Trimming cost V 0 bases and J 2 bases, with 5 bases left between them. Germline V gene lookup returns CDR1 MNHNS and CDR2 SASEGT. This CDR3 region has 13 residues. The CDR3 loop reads CASSEASAYEQYF. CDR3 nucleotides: TGTGCCAGCAGTGAAGCGTCGGCCTACGAGCAGTACTTC.

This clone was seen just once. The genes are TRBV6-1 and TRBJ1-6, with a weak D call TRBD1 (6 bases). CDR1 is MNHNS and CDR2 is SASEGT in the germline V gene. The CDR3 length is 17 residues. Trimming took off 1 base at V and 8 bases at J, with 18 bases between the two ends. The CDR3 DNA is TGTGCCAGCAGTGAAGAACTTTACAGGGTAGAGTATTCACCCCTCCACTTT. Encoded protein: CASSEELYRVEYSPLHF.

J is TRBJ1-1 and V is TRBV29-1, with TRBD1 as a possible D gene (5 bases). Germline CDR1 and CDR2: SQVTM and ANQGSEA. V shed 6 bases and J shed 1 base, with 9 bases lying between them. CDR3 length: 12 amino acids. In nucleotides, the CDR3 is TGCAGCGTACAGGAACCGAACACTGAAGCTTTCTTT. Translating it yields CSVQEPNTEAFF.

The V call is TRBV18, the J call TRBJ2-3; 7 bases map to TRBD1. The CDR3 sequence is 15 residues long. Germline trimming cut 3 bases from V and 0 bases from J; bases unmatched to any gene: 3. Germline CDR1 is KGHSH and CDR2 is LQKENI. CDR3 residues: CASSPGQASTDTQYF. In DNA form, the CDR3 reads TGTGCCAGCTCACCCGGACAGGCTAGCACAGATACGCAGTATTTT.

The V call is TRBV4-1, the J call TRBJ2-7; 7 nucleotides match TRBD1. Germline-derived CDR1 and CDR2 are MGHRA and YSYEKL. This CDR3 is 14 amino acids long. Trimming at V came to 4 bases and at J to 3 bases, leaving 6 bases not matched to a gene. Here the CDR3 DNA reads TGCGCCAGCAGCCTACCGGGACAGCGCTACGAGCAGTACTTC. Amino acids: CASSLPGQRYEQYF.

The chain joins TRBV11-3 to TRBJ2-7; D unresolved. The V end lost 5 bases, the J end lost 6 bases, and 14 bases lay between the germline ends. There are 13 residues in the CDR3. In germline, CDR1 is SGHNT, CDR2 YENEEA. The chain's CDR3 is CASSITLVAEQYF. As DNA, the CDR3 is TGTGCCAGCAGCATTACGTTAGTCGCCGAGCAGTACTTC.

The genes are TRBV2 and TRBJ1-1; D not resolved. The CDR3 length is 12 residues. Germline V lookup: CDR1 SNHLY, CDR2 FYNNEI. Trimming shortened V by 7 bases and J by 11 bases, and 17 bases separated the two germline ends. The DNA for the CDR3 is TGTGCCAGCACGGACGAGGGAGGACGGGCTTTCTTT. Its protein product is CASTDEGGRAFF.

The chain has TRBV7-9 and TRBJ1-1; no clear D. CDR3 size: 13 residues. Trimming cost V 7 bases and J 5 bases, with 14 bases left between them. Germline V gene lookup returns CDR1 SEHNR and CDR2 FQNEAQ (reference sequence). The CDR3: CASKSSTGTEAFF. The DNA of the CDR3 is TGTGCCAGCAAGTCCTCGACGGGTACTGAAGCTTTCTTT.

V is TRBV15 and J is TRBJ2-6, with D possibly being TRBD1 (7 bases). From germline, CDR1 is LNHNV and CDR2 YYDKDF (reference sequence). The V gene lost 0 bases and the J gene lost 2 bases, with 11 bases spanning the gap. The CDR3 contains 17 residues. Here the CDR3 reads CATSRDGGGAGANVLTF. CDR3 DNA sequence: TGTGCCACCAGCAGAGATGGAGGGGGCGCTGGGGCCAACGTCCTGACTTTC.

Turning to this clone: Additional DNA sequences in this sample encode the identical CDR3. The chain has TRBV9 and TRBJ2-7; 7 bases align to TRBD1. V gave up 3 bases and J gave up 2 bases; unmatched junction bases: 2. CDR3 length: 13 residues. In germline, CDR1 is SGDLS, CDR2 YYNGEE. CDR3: CASSGQGAYEQYF. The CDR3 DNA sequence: TGTGCCAGCAGCGGACAGGGAGCCTACGAGCAGTACTTC.

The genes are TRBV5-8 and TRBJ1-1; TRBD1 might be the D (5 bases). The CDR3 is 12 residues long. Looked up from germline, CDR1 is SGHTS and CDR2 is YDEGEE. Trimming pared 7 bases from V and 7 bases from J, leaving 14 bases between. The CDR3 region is CASRAGRDEAFF. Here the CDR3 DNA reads TGTGCCAGCCGCGCAGGGAGGGATGAAGCTTTCTTT.

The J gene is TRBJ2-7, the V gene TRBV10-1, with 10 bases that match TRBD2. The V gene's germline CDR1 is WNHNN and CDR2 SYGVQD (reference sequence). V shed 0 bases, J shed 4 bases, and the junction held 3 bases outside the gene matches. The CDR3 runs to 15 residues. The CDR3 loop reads CASSESTSGEYEQYF. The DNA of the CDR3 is TGCGCCAGCAGTGAGTCAACTAGCGGGGAGTACGAGCAGTACTTC.

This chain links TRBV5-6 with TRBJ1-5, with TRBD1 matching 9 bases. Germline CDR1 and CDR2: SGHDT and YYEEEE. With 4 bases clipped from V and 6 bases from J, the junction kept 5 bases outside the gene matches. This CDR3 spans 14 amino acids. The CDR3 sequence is CASSRDRVGQPQHF. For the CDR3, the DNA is TGTGCCAGCAGCCGGGACAGGGTCGGTCAGCCCCAGCATTTT.

As DNA, the CDR3 is TGTGCCAGCAGTGAGAAAGGTGGTGAGGGCCAGCCCCAGCATTTT. Amino acid sequence: CASSEKGGEGQPQHF. The chain couples TRBV6-4 to TRBJ1-5; D is undetermined. The CDR3 is 15 amino acids. Germline values: CDR1 MRHNA, CDR2 SNTAGT. Trimming took off 3 bases at V and 7 bases at J, with 16 bases between the two ends.

This CDR3 is CASSQDWWRVGEAFF. The CDR3, as DNA: TGTGCCAGCAGCCAAGACTGGTGGAGGGTAGGTGAAGCTTTCTTT. This chain joins TRBV4-2 and TRBJ1-1; unclear D gene. The CDR3 sequence is 15 residues long. V was pared by 0 bases and J by 7 bases, with 15 bases between. Looked up from germline, CDR1 is LGHNA and CDR2 is YNFKEQ.

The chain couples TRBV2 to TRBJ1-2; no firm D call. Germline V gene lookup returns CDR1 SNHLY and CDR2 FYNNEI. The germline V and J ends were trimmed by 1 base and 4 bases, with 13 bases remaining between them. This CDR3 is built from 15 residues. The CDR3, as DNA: TGTGCCAGCAGTGAAGAAGAGGCAGACCGCTATGGCTACACCTTC. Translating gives CASSEEEADRYGYTF.

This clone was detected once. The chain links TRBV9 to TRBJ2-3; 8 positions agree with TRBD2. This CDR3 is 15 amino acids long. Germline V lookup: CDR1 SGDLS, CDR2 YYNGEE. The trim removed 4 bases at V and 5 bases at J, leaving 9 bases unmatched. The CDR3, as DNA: TGTGCCAGCAGCATCTCGGGACTAGGGTTAGATACGCAGTATTTT. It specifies CASSISGLGLDTQYF.

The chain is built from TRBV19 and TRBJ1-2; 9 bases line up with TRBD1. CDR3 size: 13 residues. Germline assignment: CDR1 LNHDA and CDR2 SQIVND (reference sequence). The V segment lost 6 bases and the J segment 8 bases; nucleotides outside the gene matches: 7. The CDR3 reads CASRPDRGKGYTF. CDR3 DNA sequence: TGTGCCAGTAGGCCGGACAGGGGAAAGGGCTACACCTTC.